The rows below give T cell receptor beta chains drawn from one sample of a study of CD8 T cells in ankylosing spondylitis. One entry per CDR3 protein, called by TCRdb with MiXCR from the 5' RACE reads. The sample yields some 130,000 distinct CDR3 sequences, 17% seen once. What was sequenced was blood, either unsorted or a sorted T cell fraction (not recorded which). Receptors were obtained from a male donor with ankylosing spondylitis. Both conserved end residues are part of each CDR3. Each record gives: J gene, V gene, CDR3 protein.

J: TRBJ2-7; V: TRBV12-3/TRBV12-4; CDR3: CASSFLGMSLHEQYF
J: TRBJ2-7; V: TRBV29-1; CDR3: CSVVGSKAYEQYF
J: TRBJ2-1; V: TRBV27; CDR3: CASSRRTDRGNEQFF
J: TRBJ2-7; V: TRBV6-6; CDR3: CASSYRGGEQYF
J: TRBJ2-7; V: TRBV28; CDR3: CASSEDSLSSYEQYF
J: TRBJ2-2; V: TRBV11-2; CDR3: CASSHSAGELFF
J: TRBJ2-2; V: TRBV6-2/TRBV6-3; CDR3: CASREVASGTGELFF
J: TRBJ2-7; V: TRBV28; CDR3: CASRIRGEGFYEQYF
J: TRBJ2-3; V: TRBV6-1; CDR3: CASSRLGSTDTQYF
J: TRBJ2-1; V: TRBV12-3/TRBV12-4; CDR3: CASSFLGGVGNEQFF
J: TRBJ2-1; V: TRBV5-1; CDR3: CASSLGWPASEQFF
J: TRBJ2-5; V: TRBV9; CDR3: CASSPEGAVETQYF